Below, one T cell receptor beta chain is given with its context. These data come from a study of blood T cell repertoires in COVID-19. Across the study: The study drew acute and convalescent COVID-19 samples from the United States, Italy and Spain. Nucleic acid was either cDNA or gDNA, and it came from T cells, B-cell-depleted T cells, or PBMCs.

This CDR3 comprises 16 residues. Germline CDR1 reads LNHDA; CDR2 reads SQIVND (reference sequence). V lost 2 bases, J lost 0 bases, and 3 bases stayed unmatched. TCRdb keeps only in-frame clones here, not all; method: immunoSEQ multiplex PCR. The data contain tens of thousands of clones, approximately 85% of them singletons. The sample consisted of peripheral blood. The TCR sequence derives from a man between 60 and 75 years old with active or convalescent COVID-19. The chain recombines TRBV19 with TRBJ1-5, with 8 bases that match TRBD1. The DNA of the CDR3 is TGTGCCAGTAGTATACATACAGGGGGTAGCAATCAGCCCCAGCATTTT. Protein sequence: CASSIHTGGSNQPQHF.